This note documents a single T cell receptor beta chain sequence. The data were obtained in a study of PD-L1 blockade in urothelial cancer. Whole-study context: Most patients, about 90% of the roughly 29, were males with bladder-origin cancer. Patients had been given 0 to 3 earlier chemotherapy regimens.

Noted time point: peripheral blood 6 weeks after treatment start. All patients handed over anywhere from 1 to 8 samples, pretreatment and on-treatment. Sequencing was performed with immunoSEQ multiplex PCR; in TCRdb, only in-frame clones are kept and a portion is missing. Among around 120,000 clones listed, around 89% were seen once. Germline CDR1 reads KGHSH; CDR2 reads LQKENI. The CDR3 is 13 amino acids. Trimming took off 5 bases at V and 6 bases at J, with 14 bases between the two ends. The receptor's source is a man in his 60s with urothelial cancer. The chain recombines TRBV18 with TRBJ2-7, with D possibly being TRBD1 (5 bases). Sequences were derived from PBMCs, sampled around atezolizumab (anti-PD-L1) treatment. The CDR3 loop reads CASSTHPDTEQYF. In DNA form, the CDR3 reads TGTGCCAGCTCAACGCATCCGGACACCGAGCAGTACTTC.